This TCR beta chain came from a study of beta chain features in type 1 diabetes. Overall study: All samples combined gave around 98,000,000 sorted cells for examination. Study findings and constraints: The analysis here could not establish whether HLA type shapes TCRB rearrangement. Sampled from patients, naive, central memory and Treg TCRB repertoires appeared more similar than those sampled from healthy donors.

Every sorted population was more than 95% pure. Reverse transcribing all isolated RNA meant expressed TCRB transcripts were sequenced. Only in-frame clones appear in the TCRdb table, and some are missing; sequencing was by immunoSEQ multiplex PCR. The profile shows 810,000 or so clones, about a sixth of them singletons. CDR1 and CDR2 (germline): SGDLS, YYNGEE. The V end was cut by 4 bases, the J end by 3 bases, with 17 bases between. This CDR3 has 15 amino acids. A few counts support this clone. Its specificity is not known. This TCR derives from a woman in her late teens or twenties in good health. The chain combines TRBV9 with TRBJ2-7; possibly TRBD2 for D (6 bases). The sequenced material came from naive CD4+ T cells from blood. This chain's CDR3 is CASSRGRADGYEQYF. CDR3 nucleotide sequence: TGTGCCAGCAGCCGGGGGAGAGCGGACGGCTACGAGCAGTACTTC.